The rows below give T cell receptor beta chains drawn from one sample of a study of shared clonotypes between healthy human individuals. TCRdb keeps only in-frame clones here, not all; method: immunoSEQ multiplex PCR. The table records some 1 million clones, about 77% of them present only once. Sequenced material: memory CD4+ T cells sorted from blood. These receptors were collected from a man younger than 30 in good health. Both conserved end residues are part of each CDR3. A D gene is named only where the DNA matches it firmly. Size is stated for part of the rows, as once, few or many counts, or as a class when the clone is expanded.

j_gene | d_gene | v_gene | abundance | CDR3nt | CDR3aa
TRBJ2-1 | TRBD2 | TRBV25-1 | . | TGTGCCAGCAGCCTATCTAGCGGGAGTTGGAACAATGAGCAGTTCTTC | CASSLSSGSWNNEQFF
TRBJ1-1 | TRBD1 | TRBV5-4 | . | TGTGCCAGCAGCTTGATCGCGACAGGGACTGAAGCTTTCTTT | CASSLIATGTEAFF
TRBJ2-1 | . | TRBV7-2 | once | TGTGCCAGCAGCTTCCTAGTGTCCGTAGATGAGCAGTTCTTC | CASSFLVSVDEQFF
TRBJ1-1 | TRBD1 | TRBV6-6 | . | TGTGCCATTTCGACTTTGGACAGGGGGCGAGGTGAAGCTTTCTTT | CAISTLDRGRGEAFF
TRBJ2-3 | . | TRBV5-1 | few | TGCGCCAGCAGCTTGGGGGCAGAAGCAGATACGCAGTATTTT | CASSLGAEADTQYF
TRBJ2-7 | TRBD1 | TRBV19 | . | TGTGCCAGTAGCTCGGGACAGGGCCCCGAGCAGTACTTC | CASSSGQGPEQYF
TRBJ1-2 | TRBD1 | TRBV6-1 | medium-sized | TGTGCCAGCAGTGGTAAGGACAGGGCTCATGGCTACACCTTC | CASSGKDRAHGYTF
TRBJ1-1 | TRBD1 | TRBV5-1 | . | TGCGCCAGCAGCTGGGACAGTATGAACACTGAAGCTTTCTTT | CASSWDSMNTEAFF
TRBJ2-5 | . | TRBV18 | . | TGTGCCAGCTCACCACCGCAGTCTTATGGGACCCAGTACTTC | CASSPPQSYGTQYF
TRBJ2-7 | . | TRBV30 | . | TGTGCCTGGAGATTAATGGGCCGCTCCTACGAGCAGTACTTC | CAWRLMGRSYEQYF
TRBJ1-1 | . | TRBV7-2 | . | TGTGCCAGCAGCTTAGGTCTCCTCGCACAAGAAGCTTTCTTT | CASSLGLLAQEAFF
TRBJ1-2 | . | TRBV18 | . | TGTGCCAGCTCACCCGAGGGACCCTATGGCTACACCTTC | CASSPEGPYGYTF
TRBJ2-7 | TRBD1 | TRBV28 | . | TGTGCCAGCATTCCAGGGGGAAGCTCCTACGAGCAGTACTTC | CASIPGGSSYEQYF
TRBJ2-7 | . | TRBV5-6 | . | TGTGCCAGCAGCTTGGGTAGGGTGCGGTCCTACGAGCAGTACTTC | CASSLGRVRSYEQYF
TRBJ1-1 | . | TRBV7-6 | . | TGTGCCAGCAGCGCAGGGGCCGAAATCAGCACTGAAGCTTTCTTT | CASSAGAEISTEAFF
TRBJ2-1 | TRBD1 | TRBV6-5 | . | TGTGCCAGCAGTCGACAGGGTACCTCCTACAATGAGCAGTTCTTC | CASSRQGTSYNEQFF
TRBJ1-1 | TRBD1 | TRBV10-3 | few | TGTGCCATCAGTGGCCGGGACAGGAGCCAAGCTTTCTTT | CAISGRDRSQAFF
TRBJ1-2 | . | TRBV6-6 | once | TGTGCCAGCAGTTACGGGGGGTCAGCGAACTATGGCTACACCTTC | CASSYGGSANYGYTF
TRBJ1-6 | . | TRBV7-3 | . | TGTGCCAGCAGCTTAACGGGTACCAATAATTCACCCCTCCACTTT | CASSLTGTNNSPLHF
TRBJ2-1 | . | TRBV20-1 | . | TGCAGTGCTACGAGGAATGAGCAGTTCTTC | CSATRNEQFF
TRBJ2-3 | . | TRBV19 | many | TGTGCCAGTAGTATAGGAGGGAGCGCAGATACGCAGTATTTT | CASSIGGSADTQYF
TRBJ1-6 | . | TRBV2 | . | TGTGCCAGCAAACCGGAGGGAACCTATAATTCACCCCTCCACTTT | CASKPEGTYNSPLHF
TRBJ2-2 | TRBD1 | TRBV27 | . | TGTGCCAGCAGCCCGCGAGGGGGCGACACCGGGGAGCTGTTTTTT | CASSPRGGDTGELFF
TRBJ2-1 | . | TRBV6-1 | . | TGTGCCAGTGCGACTGCGATTTCCTACAATGAGCAGTTCTTC | CASATAISYNEQFF
TRBJ2-7 | . | TRBV5-1 | . | TGCGCCAGCAGCCCTCTTTCGCTTTACGAGCAGTACTTC | CASSPLSLYEQYF
TRBJ2-5 | . | TRBV5-1 | many | TGCGCCAGCAGCCCCGGACTCTCTCAAGAGACCCAGTACTTC | CASSPGLSQETQYF
TRBJ1-6 | . | TRBV18 | . | TGTGCCAGCTCACCACAGAAGGGGAGTAATTCACCCCTCCACTTT | CASSPQKGSNSPLHF
TRBJ1-2 | TRBD1 | TRBV6-5 | . | TGTGCCAGCAGACACGGACAGGGGAAAGGCTACACCTTC | CASRHGQGKGYTF
TRBJ1-6 | TRBD1 | TRBV7-8 | . | TGTGCCAGCAGCTTAGAGGGGACAGTCGGGTCACCCCTCCACTTT | CASSLEGTVGSPLHF